This is a list of T cell receptor beta chains from one sample in a study of CD8+ T cells in alopecia areata. This table comes from immunoSEQ multiplex PCR, and its TCRdb copy is limited to in-frame clones, with some not included. Here the sample spans roughly 190,000 clones, about three fifths being singletons. The sample was CD4+ T cells sorted from blood, taken at week 4, from a patient treated with tofacitinib. These receptors all come from a human donor with alopecia areata. CDR3s include the opening cysteine and the closing phenylalanine or tryptophan. The order of the fields is CDR3 DNA, CDR3 protein, clone size, D gene, V gene, J gene. D genes are given only for firm matches. Clone size is stated in some rows and not others, as once, few, many or a class when expanded.

DNA: TGTGCCAGCAGTGAAAAGGGACTAGCGGGAGTAGAGACCCAGTACTTC
CDR3: CASSEKGLAGVETQYF
size: .
D: TRBD2
V: TRBV7-9
J: TRBJ2-5

DNA: TGCGCCAGCAGCCAGGGCGACAGCGCTCGGGGCTACACCTTC
CDR3: CASSQGDSARGYTF
size: .
D: .
V: TRBV4-3
J: TRBJ1-2

DNA: TGTGCCTGGAGTCTACCACCCCCGCGGTCCTCCTACGAGCAGTACTTC
CDR3: CAWSLPPPRSSYEQYF
size: .
D: .
V: TRBV30
J: TRBJ2-7

DNA: TGTGCCAGCAGCTTAGCAAGGGGACAGACACGAAACATTCAGTACTTC
CDR3: CASSLARGQTRNIQYF
size: few
D: TRBD1
V: TRBV7-2
J: TRBJ2-4

DNA: TGCAGCGCACAGACAGGGTACTACGAGCAGTACTTC
CDR3: CSAQTGYYEQYF
size: .
D: TRBD1
V: TRBV29-1
J: TRBJ2-7

DNA: TGTGCCAGCAGCTTAGACGGGGTGAACACTGAAGCTTTCTTT
CDR3: CASSLDGVNTEAFF
size: .
D: .
V: TRBV7-2
J: TRBJ1-1

DNA: TGTGCCAGTATTAGGTCTAGCGGGAGTGGGGAGCTGTTTTTT
CDR3: CASIRSSGSGELFF
size: .
D: TRBD2
V: TRBV19
J: TRBJ2-2

DNA: TGTGCCACCCAGGGGGACAGGAGGACTAGCGGGAGCCCAGATACGCAGTATTTT
CDR3: CATQGDRRTSGSPDTQYF
size: .
D: TRBD2
V: TRBV19
J: TRBJ2-3

DNA: TGTGCCAGCAACAGGGGAACAGATACGCAGTATTTT
CDR3: CASNRGTDTQYF
size: .
D: TRBD1
V: TRBV2
J: TRBJ2-3

DNA: TGTGCCAGCTCACCAGGACAGGGGTATGAAAAACTGTTTTTT
CDR3: CASSPGQGYEKLFF
size: few
D: TRBD1
V: TRBV18
J: TRBJ1-4

DNA: TGTGCCAGCAGTCCCCCCGGTGGGCAGCCCCAGCATTTT
CDR3: CASSPPGGQPQHF
size: .
D: .
V: TRBV28
J: TRBJ1-5

DNA: TGCGCCAGCAGCCAAGATTGGGGGGGGAACTATGGCTACACCTTC
CDR3: CASSQDWGGNYGYTF
size: .
D: .
V: TRBV4-1
J: TRBJ1-2

DNA: TGTGCCAGTAGTAGACAAACAGGATACCAAGAGACCCAGTACTTC
CDR3: CASSRQTGYQETQYF
size: few
D: .
V: TRBV19
J: TRBJ2-5

DNA: TGCGCCAGCAGCCAAGAAGCCGGGCTTCCCGAGCAGTTCTTC
CDR3: CASSQEAGLPEQFF
size: .
D: .
V: TRBV4-3
J: TRBJ2-1

DNA: TGTGCCAGTAGTAGTCACCTAAACACCGGGGGGCTGTTTTTT
CDR3: CASSSHLNTGGLFF
size: .
D: .
V: TRBV19
J: TRBJ2-2

DNA: TGCGCCAGCAGCCAAGGAGGAGGAGGGGGCGCCTGGAATGAGCAGTTCTTC
CDR3: CASSQGGGGGAWNEQFF
size: .
D: .
V: TRBV4-1
J: TRBJ2-1

DNA: TGTGCCTGGAGTGGGGCCCTACGGGAGACCCAGTACTTC
CDR3: CAWSGALRETQYF
size: once
D: .
V: TRBV30
J: TRBJ2-5

DNA: TGTGCCTGGAGTGGCGGACAGGTTAGCAATCAGCCCCAGCATTTT
CDR3: CAWSGGQVSNQPQHF
size: .
D: TRBD1
V: TRBV30
J: TRBJ1-5

DNA: TGTGCCTCCGTCGCCGACAGGGGAGGCGGCTACACCTTC
CDR3: CASVADRGGGYTF
size: few
D: TRBD1
V: TRBV30
J: TRBJ1-2

DNA: TGCAGCGTTGAAGAAGCCCTAGCGGGAGGGCGCACAGATACGCAGTATTTT
CDR3: CSVEEALAGGRTDTQYF
size: .
D: TRBD2
V: TRBV29-1
J: TRBJ2-3

DNA: TGCAGCGTTGAAGAACCCAGAACCTACGAGCAGTACTTC
CDR3: CSVEEPRTYEQYF
size: .
D: .
V: TRBV29-1
J: TRBJ2-7

DNA: TGTGCCAGCAGTGTAGGACAGGGCCCTAATGAAAAACTGTTTTTT
CDR3: CASSVGQGPNEKLFF
size: .
D: TRBD1
V: TRBV25-1
J: TRBJ1-4

DNA: TGCGCCAGCATAGACAGGGCGGTCTCCGATGAGCAGTTCTTC
CDR3: CASIDRAVSDEQFF
size: .
D: TRBD1
V: TRBV23-1
J: TRBJ2-1

DNA: TGTGCCACCAGCAGAGAACAGGGACCTGGGGCCAACGTCCTGACTTTC
CDR3: CATSREQGPGANVLTF
size: .
D: .
V: TRBV15
J: TRBJ2-6

DNA: TGTGCCTGGAGTGTTCCGGGACGGCAGCCCCAGCATTTT
CDR3: CAWSVPGRQPQHF
size: .
D: .
V: TRBV30
J: TRBJ1-5

DNA: TGTGCCAGCAGCTTAGCGCGGGGCGCAAGGCCCAAGCAGTTCTTC
CDR3: CASSLARGARPKQFF
size: .
D: .
V: TRBV11-1
J: TRBJ2-1

DNA: TGTGCCTCGGACAGGGTTAATGAAAAACTGTTTTTT
CDR3: CASDRVNEKLFF
size: .
D: TRBD1
V: TRBV2
J: TRBJ1-4

DNA: TGTGCCAGCTCACCACTTGGCCGCACAGATACGCAGTATTTT
CDR3: CASSPLGRTDTQYF
size: few
D: .
V: TRBV18
J: TRBJ2-3

DNA: TGTGCCAGCAGCTTAGCCCTCGGGGCCTACGGGGAGCTGTTTTTT
CDR3: CASSLALGAYGELFF
size: .
D: .
V: TRBV7-2
J: TRBJ2-2